Below are 15 T cell receptor beta chains sequenced from a single sample in a study of technical replicates of blood from a handful of donors (dated by TCRdb to about 2017). The receptor library was made with the immunoSEQ multiplex PCR assay. As stored in TCRdb, this immuneACCESS dataset retains in-frame rearrangements with V and J assigned. A fraction of the clones does not appear; measured against another copy, unresolved V genes explain less than half of the discrepancy, and the remainder lacks a known reason. The sample profile shows approximately 73,000 clones; 85% to 95% of them were found once. The ten most abundant clones make up around 0.24% of the sample. Specimen: T cells isolated from PBMCs. Receptor source: a human donor in good health.

The rearrangement joins TRBV4-2 to TRBJ2-7; TRBD2 is a possible D gene (5 bases). The CDR3 covers 15 residues. From germline, CDR1 is LGHNA and CDR2 YNFKEQ. The V end was cut by 4 bases, the J end by 3 bases, with 16 bases between. In nucleotides, the CDR3 is TGTGCCAGCAGCCCGCTCAAAGGACGGGACTACGAGCAGTACTTC. This codes for CASSPLKGRDYEQYF.

The chain is built from TRBV2 and TRBJ1-1, with a tentative D call TRBD1 (6 bases). Per germline, CDR1 SNHLY and CDR2 FYNNEI. V lost 9 bases and J lost 10, with 21 bases in between. There are 13 residues in the CDR3. The CDR3 loop reads CASGSRGGLRAFF. The CDR3 DNA reads TGTGCCAGTGGATCCCGCGGGGGGCTAAGAGCTTTCTTT.

The rearrangement links TRBV14 to TRBJ1-6, with TRBD1 matching over 8 bases. The germline V gene has CDR1 SGHDN and CDR2 FVKESK. This CDR3 contains 13 residues. Trimming took 6 bases from V and 11 from J; bases not matched to a gene: 6. The CDR3 is CASSSDRGPPLHF. The CDR3 DNA reads as TGTGCCAGCAGTTCCGACAGGGGACCACCCCTCCACTTT.

The CDR3 sequence: CSARGLAGERDTQYF. The CDR3 bases are TGCAGCGCCAGGGGACTAGCGGGAGAAAGAGATACGCAGTATTTT. The chain combines TRBV29-1 with TRBJ2-3; 14 positions agree with TRBD2. Germline loops: CDR1 SQVTM, CDR2 ANQGSEA. The CDR3 length is 15 residues. Trimming took 7 bases from V and 5 from J; bases not matched to a gene: 8.

This chain joins TRBV28 and TRBJ2-3; D might be TRBD1 (6 bases). V lost 6 bases, J lost 2 bases, and 9 bases lay in between. Germline values: CDR1 MDHEN, CDR2 SYDVKM. The CDR3 sequence is 13 residues long. The CDR3 DNA reads TGTGCCAGCAGCCAGGGGTTCACAGATACGCAGTATTTT. It is translated as CASSQGFTDTQYF.

The chain employs TRBV10-3 and TRBJ2-1, with a tentative D call TRBD1 (6 bases). Trimming removed 0 bases at V and 7 bases at J, with 19 bases between. The CDR3 has 17 amino acids. Per the germline V gene, CDR1 is ENHRY and CDR2 is SYGVKD. DNA for the CDR3: TGTGCCATCAGTGAGTCGACTGGAACAGGGCCTCGGAATGAGCAGTTCTTC. Translating gives CAISESTGTGPRNEQFF.

The gene calls are TRBV7-9 and TRBJ1-2; no reliable D call. V dropped 5 bases and J dropped 4 bases, with 14 bases sitting between them. The germline V gene encodes CDR1 SEHNR and CDR2 FQNEAQ (reference sequence). The CDR3 totals 14 residues. The DNA for the CDR3 is TGTGCCAGCAGCGTATACTTGACTGTCTATGGCTACACCTTC. This codes for CASSVYLTVYGYTF. Together with reference TRBV7-9 and TRBJ1-2, the CDR3 gives the full variable domain: DTGVSQNPRHKITKRGQNVTFRCDPISEHNRLYWYRQTLGQGPEFLTYFQNEAQLEKSRLLSDRFSAERPKGSFSTLEIQRTEQGDSAMYLCASSVYLTVYGYTFGSGTRLTVV.

This sequence joins TRBV7-9 and TRBJ1-1; a weak D match, TRBD1 (5 bases). The CDR3 totals 13 residues. With 1 base removed from V and 11 bases from J, the gap between germline ends came to 14 bases. Germline V gene sequence: CDR1 SEHNR, CDR2 FQNEAQ (reference sequence). Here the CDR3 DNA reads TGTGCCAGCAGCTTAGAGTCCCAGGGTTCGGCTTTCTTT. Translated, it gives CASSLESQGSAFF.

J is TRBJ2-2 and V is TRBV28; 8 positions match TRBD1. The CDR3 is 18 residues long. The V gene end was trimmed by 4 bases and the J gene end by 0 bases; junction bases not matched to a gene: 10. Germline CDR1 is MDHEN and CDR2 is SYDVKM. CDR3 sequence (DNA): TGTGCCAGCAGTTCTCAGGGGGCCCCACCATCGAACACCGGGGAGCTGTTTTTT. This encodes CASSSQGAPPSNTGELFF.

The V call is TRBV19, the J call TRBJ1-4; D not resolved. The CDR3 extends over 15 amino acids. Germline-derived CDR1 and CDR2 are LNHDA and SQIVND (reference sequence). With 7 bases removed from V and 7 bases from J, the gap between germline ends came to 19 bases. The CDR3 region is CASTPQDGRGEKLFF. The CDR3, as DNA: TGTGCCAGTACCCCTCAGGACGGCCGGGGTGAAAAACTGTTTTTT.

This CDR3 reads CASTSTQGMNTEAFF. Written as DNA, the CDR3 is TGTGCCAGTACTTCCACCCAGGGTATGAACACTGAAGCTTTCTTT. V gene TRBV19 combines with J gene TRBJ1-1, with D maybe TRBD1 (5 bases). Germline CDR1 is LNHDA and CDR2 is SQIVND (reference sequence). The CDR3 length is 15 residues. Trimming stripped 7 bases from V and 0 bases from J, with 15 bases between.

The chain recombines TRBV7-3 with TRBJ1-1; D unclear. The V gene lost 1 base and the J gene lost 1 base, with 7 bases spanning the gap. Germline assignment: CDR1 SGHTA and CDR2 FQGTGA. This CDR3 spans 14 amino acids. CDR3 amino acids: CASSLSGGNTEAFF. The CDR3 nucleotides read TGTGCCAGCAGCTTAAGTGGCGGGAACACTGAAGCTTTCTTT.

The gene calls are TRBV6-5 and TRBJ2-3; 9 bases fit TRBD2. Germline trimming cut 0 bases from V and 5 bases from J; bases unmatched to any gene: 6. The germline CDR1 and CDR2 sequences are MNHEY and SVGAGI. The length of the CDR3 is 16 residues. In DNA form, the CDR3 reads TGTGCCAGCAGTTACTCGCTAGCGGGGATTCGAGATACGCAGTATTTT. Its protein product is CASSYSLAGIRDTQYF.

The V and J genes are TRBV11-3 and TRBJ2-1; D perhaps matches TRBD2 (6 bases). Looked up from germline, CDR1 is SGHNT and CDR2 is YENEEA. The CDR3 is made up of 13 amino acids. Deletions cut 3 bases from V and 8 bases from J, with 11 bases between. The CDR3 DNA follows: TGTGCCAGCAGCTTCGGAGCTAGCGATGAGCAGTTCTTC. Amino acids: CASSFGASDEQFF.

The chain carries TRBV5-1 and TRBJ1-2, with D uncertain. Germline CDR1 and CDR2: SGHRS and YFSETQ. The CDR3 totals 14 residues. V was shortened by 2 bases and J by 5 bases, with 13 bases between the two germline ends. The CDR3 here is CASSFLGNRYGYTF. The DNA of the CDR3 is TGCGCCAGCAGCTTTCTCGGGAATAGATATGGCTACACCTTC.